This T cell receptor beta chain was sequenced in a study of CD8+ T cells in alopecia areata. Study in general: The investigators scored severity in treated patients by the percentage of affected scalp area.

V shed 1 base, J shed 1 base, and the junction held 3 bases outside the gene matches. Germline values: CDR1 SGHRS, CDR2 YFSETQ. This CDR3 region has 16 residues. Sequencing templates came from extracted RNA that was reverse transcribed into cDNA. The assay was immunoSEQ multiplex PCR, and TCRdb's table has in-frame clones only and misses some. The sample shows about 180,000 clones, approximately 49% of them seen only once. This clone was counted between two and nine times. This sample's treatment: oral pan-JAK inhibitor, 5-10 mg twice daily. This TCR was sampled from a human donor with alopecia areata. The chain employs TRBV5-1 and TRBJ2-2, with 8 bases aligning to TRBD2. The sample in question was CD8+ T cells sorted from blood, obtained at week 52, from a patient treated with tofacitinib. The DNA for the CDR3 is TGCGCCAGCAGCTTGTCGCTAGCGGGGAACACCGGGGAGCTGTTTTTT. Its protein is CASSLSLAGNTGELFF. Filled out from reference TRBV5-1 and TRBJ2-2, the complete variable domain reads KAGVTQTPRYLIKTRGQQVTLSCSPISGHRSVSWYQQTPGQGLQFLFEYFSETQRNKGNFPGRFSGRQFSNSRSEMNVSTLELGDSALYLCASSLSLAGNTGELFFGEGSRLTVL.